This T cell receptor (beta chain) was recorded in a study of cytomegalovirus exposure and HLA in healthy donors. Study conclusions and caveats: Presence/absence comparisons presumed near-even sequencing depth among donors. Accounts indicate the classifier identified cytomegalovirus status with strong specificity and sensitivity.

The PCR used 60 Vbeta and 13 Jbeta primers. The assay was immunoSEQ multiplex PCR, and TCRdb's table has in-frame clones only and misses some. The table shows 72,000 or so clones, with 78% occurring only once. Of note for this clone: Its target is not known.

The sequence was collected from a young man in good health and CMV-seropositive. The sequenced material came from PBMCs.

The CDR3 coding sequence is TGTGCCAGTAGTATGGACAGGGCGAGCTATGGCTACACCTTC. This sequence encodes CASSMDRASYGYTF. The V and J genes are TRBV19 and TRBJ1-2, with 8 bases lining up with TRBD1. The J segment lost 4 bases and the V segment lost 3 bases, leaving 4 bases of the junction unmatched. The CDR3 is 14 amino acids. Germline loops: CDR1 LNHDA, CDR2 SQIVND (reference sequence).